This T cell receptor (beta chain) was sequenced during a study of response to subunit inactivated influenza vaccine. V dropped 0 bases and J dropped 9 bases, with 18 bases sitting between them. The CDR3 spans 16 residues. The germline V gene has CDR1 MDHEN and CDR2 SYDVKM. This clonotype was seen repeatedly, ten times or more. The antigen is not known. Study-level points and caveats: There was a suggestion from the authors that each seasonal influenza vaccination recruits few new T cells.

Each CDR3 protein gets one entry after TCRdb re-called the RT-PCR reads with MiXCR. The sample shows roughly 650,000 distinct CDR3 sequences, around 16% of them seen only once. The J gene is TRBJ1-5, the V gene TRBV28; tentative D call: TRBD1 (5 bases). The TCR originated in a man aged 45-65 years who received an inactivated influenza vaccine. The material was PBMCs from blood, obtained about 12 days after vaccination. In nucleotides, the CDR3 is TGTGCCAGCAGTTTATGGACTTATGCGGATCAGGGGCCCCAGCATTTT. This encodes CASSLWTYADQGPQHF.